Listed below are T cell receptor beta chains from one sample, sequenced in a study of shared clonotypes between healthy human individuals. Here immunoSEQ multiplex PCR was the method, and the copy in TCRdb shows in-frame clones only, minus some. The sample holds 450,000 to 650,000 clones, around 77% seen once. Sequenced: PBMCs. These receptors all stem from a woman between 40 and 50 years old in good health. Some clones in this sample may be carry-over from other donors' samples. The CDR3 runs from the conserved cysteine through the conserved F or W. A D gene is named only where the DNA matches it firmly. The size of a clone is reported for some rows only, either as once, few or many, or as a class for expanded clones.

D gene: TRBD1; clone size: .; J gene: TRBJ2-1; V gene: TRBV28; CDR3 protein: CASSLWGGQGLNNEQFF
D gene: .; clone size: .; J gene: TRBJ1-1; V gene: TRBV19; CDR3 protein: CASSTARGGPAFF
D gene: TRBD1; clone size: .; J gene: TRBJ1-4; V gene: TRBV5-1; CDR3 protein: CASSLQGATNEKLFF
D gene: .; clone size: .; J gene: TRBJ1-1; V gene: TRBV9; CDR3 protein: CASSVGQGSRNEAFF
D gene: TRBD2; clone size: .; J gene: TRBJ2-3; V gene: TRBV2; CDR3 protein: CASSPKTSGSTDTQYF
D gene: TRBD2; clone size: .; J gene: TRBJ2-7; V gene: TRBV28; CDR3 protein: CASSPLSGRVKKVQYF
D gene: .; clone size: .; J gene: TRBJ2-1; V gene: TRBV5-1; CDR3 protein: CASSLEGLAFGIQFF
D gene: .; clone size: few; J gene: TRBJ1-4; V gene: TRBV5-1; CDR3 protein: CASSVDDNEKLFF
D gene: .; clone size: .; J gene: TRBJ2-7; V gene: TRBV7-8; CDR3 protein: CASSLSEATYEQYF
D gene: TRBD2; clone size: .; J gene: TRBJ2-1; V gene: TRBV7-6; CDR3 protein: CASSLELAGVFVEQFF
D gene: .; clone size: .; J gene: TRBJ2-5; V gene: TRBV29-1; CDR3 protein: CSAGRGTQETQYF
D gene: .; clone size: .; J gene: TRBJ1-5; V gene: TRBV7-3; CDR3 protein: CASTPKRAGKAPYGNQPQHF
D gene: .; clone size: .; J gene: TRBJ2-2; V gene: TRBV28; CDR3 protein: CASSPFGRVGVQDTGELFF
D gene: .; clone size: .; J gene: TRBJ2-1; V gene: TRBV11-3; CDR3 protein: CASSLDQGGRNEQFF
D gene: .; clone size: once; J gene: TRBJ2-1; V gene: TRBV29-1; CDR3 protein: CSVEGTILYNEQFF
D gene: TRBD1; clone size: .; J gene: TRBJ1-2; V gene: TRBV6-1; CDR3 protein: CASSGTDRDYYGYTF
D gene: .; clone size: .; J gene: TRBJ2-5; V gene: TRBV7-9; CDR3 protein: CASSSLLVLKETQYF
D gene: .; clone size: once; J gene: TRBJ1-2; V gene: TRBV2; CDR3 protein: CASSERENYGYTF